The 30 T cell receptor beta chains listed next were all sequenced from one sample in a study of T cell responses to AZD1222 COVID-19 vaccine. The table came from immunoSEQ multiplex PCR; TCRdb's copy has only in-frame clones and leaves some out. In the table there are about 140,000 clones, more than 85% of which are singletons. The material was peripheral blood, obtained 28 days after the second AZD1222 dose. These receptors originate from an adult who received the AZD1222 COVID-19 vaccine.

The chain employs TRBV6-2 or TRBV6-3 and TRBJ1-5; 7 bases are shared with TRBD1. J lost 6 bases, V lost 0 bases, and 8 bases had no gene match. Looked up from germline, CDR1 is MNHEY and CDR2 is SVGEGT. This CDR3 has 16 amino acids. Here the CDR3 reads CASSYSSRGLGQPQHF. For the CDR3, the DNA is TGTGCCAGCAGTTACTCGAGTAGGGGGCTGGGTCAGCCCCAGCATTTT.

The chain joins TRBV7-7 to TRBJ1-5; D not certain. Germline CDR1 and CDR2: SSHAT and FNYEAQ (reference sequence). The CDR3 loop spans 13 amino acids. V lost 1 base to trimming and J lost 1 base, with 2 bases between them. The CDR3 bases are TGTGCCAGCAGCTTAGACAGCAATCAGCCCCAGCATTTT. It translates to CASSLDSNQPQHF.

The CDR3 region has the DNA TGTGCCAGCAGTCTCTTCGCGCTAGCGGGTCCCTCCTACGAGCAGTACTTC. This codes for CASSLFALAGPSYEQYF. The genes are TRBV28 and TRBJ2-7; 8 bases align to TRBD2. Per germline, CDR1 MDHEN and CDR2 SYDVKM. V shed 5 bases and J 0 bases; nucleotides not matched to a gene: 12. This CDR3 contains 17 residues.

The V and J genes are TRBV9 and TRBJ1-6; D remains unclear. Germline lookup yields CDR1 SGDLS and CDR2 YYNGEE. The length of the CDR3 is 15 residues. Between the trimmed V and J ends, which lost 3 bases and 2 bases, there was a span of 9 bases. The CDR3 is CASSARVTYNSPLHF. CDR3 in DNA: TGTGCCAGCAGCGCTCGGGTCACCTATAATTCACCCCTCCACTTT.

V is TRBV7-2 and J is TRBJ1-2; D possibly corresponds to TRBD1 (6 bases). The CDR3 has 14 amino acids. Germline V gene sequence: CDR1 SGHTA, CDR2 FQGNSA. Trimming cost V 1 base and J 9 bases, with 15 bases left between them. The CDR3 nucleotides are TGTGCCAGCAGCTTAGACACGGGACAACGAAGCTACACCTTC. Its translation is CASSLDTGQRSYTF.

The CDR3 reads CASSSDRELHGYTF. The CDR3 nucleotides are TGTGCCAGCAGTTCGGACAGGGAGCTTCATGGCTACACCTTC. This chain links TRBV2 with TRBJ1-2, with 8 bases fitting TRBD1. V shed 5 bases, J shed 6 bases, and the junction held 8 bases outside the gene matches. CDR3 length equals 14 residues. The germline CDR1 and CDR2 sequences are SNHLY and FYNNEI.

The chain uses TRBV2 and TRBJ1-1; D is unclear. V lost 5 bases, J lost 1 base, and 11 bases lay in between. This CDR3 has 14 amino acids. CDR1 is SNHLY and CDR2 is FYNNEI in the germline V gene. This chain's CDR3 is CASSPHIGNTEAFF. CDR3 nucleotides: TGTGCCAGCAGTCCCCATATTGGGAACACTGAAGCTTTCTTT.

This chain connects TRBV7-6 to TRBJ1-3, with D unclear. This CDR3 comprises 16 residues. Germline lookup yields CDR1 SGHVS and CDR2 FNYEAQ. Trimming shortened V by 5 bases and J by 0 bases, and 14 bases separated the two germline ends. This chain's CDR3 is CASSRLGAYSGNTIYF. CDR3 DNA: TGTGCCAGCAGCCGACTAGGCGCATACTCTGGAAACACCATATATTTT.

The chain employs TRBV28 and TRBJ1-6; 7 positions agree with TRBD1. V trimming: 4 bases; J trimming: 4 bases; junction bases outside the gene matches: 10. Per germline, CDR1 MDHEN and CDR2 SYDVKM. The CDR3 runs 17 residues. CDR3 amino acids: CASSSPGQTTYNSPLHF. Here the CDR3 DNA reads TGTGCCAGCAGTTCCCCGGGACAGACGACTTATAATTCACCCCTCCACTTT. Supplemented by reference TRBV28 and TRBJ1-6, the full variable domain reads DVKVTQSSRYLVKRTGEKVFLECVQDMDHENMFWYRQDPGLGLRLIYFSYDVKMKEKGDIPEGYSVSREKKERFSLILESASTNQTSMYLCASSSPGQTTYNSPLHFGNGTRLTVT.

This clone has just a few counts. This chain links TRBV30 with TRBJ1-4; no clear D. Germline assignment: CDR1 GTSNPN and CDR2 SVGIG (reference sequence). The CDR3 is 12 amino acids. The V and J ends lost 3 bases and 6 bases respectively, with 8 bases between them. Here the CDR3 DNA reads TGTGCCTGGAGGAAAGTTGATGAAAAACTGTTTTTT. Its translation: CAWRKVDEKLFF.

The rearrangement links TRBV5-1 to TRBJ2-7; TRBD2 matches 8 bases. Trimming removed 4 bases from V and 6 bases from J; junction bases left unmatched: 12. Germline loops: CDR1 SGHRS, CDR2 YFSETQ. The CDR3 spans 15 residues. CDR3 sequence reads: CASSPDGGEEREQYF. The CDR3 region has the DNA TGCGCCAGCAGCCCGGACGGGGGGGAGGAACGCGAGCAGTACTTC.

V and J are TRBV2 and TRBJ1-5, with TRBD1 as a possible D gene (6 bases). V lost 6 bases, J lost 0 bases, and 12 bases lay in between. This CDR3 comprises 15 residues. Germline values: CDR1 SNHLY, CDR2 FYNNEI. The CDR3 nucleotides are TGTGCCAGCAGCCGTCAGGGGAATAGCAATCAGCCCCAGCATTTT. Translating gives CASSRQGNSNQPQHF.

This chain links TRBV30 with TRBJ2-7; 8 positions match TRBD2. Trimming removed 4 bases from V and 1 base from J; junction bases left unmatched: 6. Germline assignment: CDR1 GTSNPN and CDR2 SVGIG (reference sequence). The CDR3 is 14 residues long. The CDR3 nucleotides read TGTGCCTGGACCCCAGCGGGAGTATCCTACGAGCAGTACTTC. It encodes CAWTPAGVSYEQYF.

The rearrangement links TRBV4-1 to TRBJ1-4; unclear D gene. V was pared by 4 bases and J by 8 bases, with 20 bases between. The V gene's germline CDR1 is MGHRA and CDR2 YSYEKL. CDR3 size: 16 residues. The CDR3 reads CASSPSPPPEVEKLFF. CDR3 DNA sequence: TGCGCCAGCAGCCCATCCCCCCCACCGGAGGTGGAAAAACTGTTTTTT.

The V gene is TRBV10-3, the J gene TRBJ1-1, with TRBD1 identical over 7 bases. Germline V gene sequence: CDR1 ENHRY, CDR2 SYGVKD. The V segment lost 6 bases and the J segment 0 bases; nucleotides outside the gene matches: 10. The CDR3 is 16 residues long. The CDR3 region has the DNA TGTGCCATCAGGGAGGTACAGGGGATCATGAACACTGAAGCTTTCTTT. This codes for CAIREVQGIMNTEAFF.

This chain links TRBV2 with TRBJ1-5; D remains ambiguous. The V end was cut by 6 bases, the J end by 2 bases, with 5 bases between. Germline V gives CDR1 SNHLY, CDR2 FYNNEI. CDR3 length: 12 residues. CDR3 region: CASSSGNQPQHF. For the CDR3, the DNA is TGTGCCAGCAGCTCTGGCAATCAGCCCCAGCATTTT.

V gene TRBV7-8 combines with J gene TRBJ1-1; D not resolved. This CDR3 is 13 amino acids long. The ends were cut back, 5 bases at V and 2 bases at J, with 9 bases in the middle. Germline loops: CDR1 SGHVS, CDR2 FQNEAQ. CDR3 loop: CASSGLVNTEAFF. DNA of the CDR3: TGTGCCAGCAGCGGTCTTGTTAACACTGAAGCTTTCTTT.

V is TRBV2 and J is TRBJ1-4; D perhaps matches TRBD1 (5 bases). Germline V gives CDR1 SNHLY, CDR2 FYNNEI. The germline V and J ends were trimmed by 4 bases and 4 bases, with 13 bases remaining between them. The CDR3 length is 15 residues. The CDR3 sequence is CASSVSGVGNEKLFF. The DNA for the CDR3 is TGTGCCAGCAGTGTGTCGGGGGTGGGTAATGAAAAACTGTTTTTT.

This chain uses TRBV28 with TRBJ1-1, with 11 bases lining up with TRBD1. Trimming cost V 3 bases and J 6 bases; bases outside gene matches: 12. Germline CDR1 reads MDHEN; CDR2 reads SYDVKM. There are 17 residues in the CDR3. CDR3 residues: CASSLLLGQGVGAEAFF. CDR3 DNA sequence: TGTGCCAGCAGTTTGTTGTTGGGACAGGGGGTCGGGGCTGAAGCTTTCTTT.

The chain has TRBV2 and TRBJ2-5, with 8 positions matching TRBD2. The CDR3 totals 15 residues. Trimming cost V 1 base and J 5 bases; bases outside gene matches: 6. Germline assignment: CDR1 SNHLY and CDR2 FYNNEI. CDR3 loop: CASSEGVAGYETQYF. The CDR3 DNA reads TGTGCCAGCAGTGAAGGGGTAGCGGGATATGAGACCCAGTACTTC.

This rearrangement joins TRBV7-2 to TRBJ1-5; a possible D gene is TRBD1 (6 bases). Looked up from germline, CDR1 is SGHTA and CDR2 is FQGNSA. The germline V and J ends were trimmed by 5 bases and 6 bases, with 20 bases remaining between them. CDR3 length: 16 amino acids. Here the CDR3 reads CASSTRGAGAGQPQHF. CDR3 in DNA: TGTGCCAGCAGCACGCGGGGGGCAGGGGCCGGTCAGCCCCAGCATTTT.

The V gene is TRBV4-3, the J gene TRBJ2-1; D assignment may be TRBD1 or TRBD2 (6 bases each). Per germline, CDR1 LGHNA and CDR2 YSLEER. V was trimmed by 0 bases and J by 5 bases, leaving 14 bases between them. This CDR3 is built from 16 residues. The CDR3 sequence: CASSQEEGGLDNEQFF. In DNA form, the CDR3 reads TGCGCCAGCAGCCAAGAGGAGGGGGGCTTGGACAATGAGCAGTTCTTC.

Here the CDR3 DNA reads TGTGCCAGCAGCTGGGCTAGGCAGCAGCCCCAGCATTTT. This gives the protein CASSWARQQPQHF. The V and J genes are TRBV28 and TRBJ1-5, with no clear D. Germline V lookup: CDR1 MDHEN, CDR2 SYDVKM. The germline V and J ends were trimmed by 6 bases and 7 bases, with 13 bases remaining between them. The CDR3 runs to 13 residues. The full variable domain, in which reference TRBV28 and TRBJ1-5 provide the parts outside the CDR3, is DVKVTQSSRYLVKRTGEKVFLECVQDMDHENMFWYRQDPGLGLRLIYFSYDVKMKEKGDIPEGYSVSREKKERFSLILESASTNQTSMYLCASSWARQQPQHFGDGTRLSIL.

The rearrangement links TRBV7-9 to TRBJ1-6; 10 bases agree with TRBD1. After removal of 1 base from V and 7 bases from J, the junction contained 1 base not matched to a gene. Germline CDR1 is SEHNR and CDR2 is FQNEAQ (reference sequence). This CDR3 spans 15 amino acids. The CDR3 DNA reads as TGTGCCAGCAGCTTAGTGGGACAGGGGAATTCACCCCTCCACTTT. This encodes CASSLVGQGNSPLHF.

This clone appeared once. The genes are TRBV9 and TRBJ2-2; D remains unclear. This CDR3 comprises 15 residues. CDR1 SGDLS and CDR2 YYNGEE come from the germline V gene. V was shortened by 4 bases and J by 0 bases, with 10 bases between the two germline ends. The CDR3 is CASSPDTANTGELFF. The CDR3 DNA reads as TGTGCCAGCAGCCCAGATACCGCGAACACCGGGGAGCTGTTTTTT. The variable domain in full, with the rest retrieved from reference TRBV9 and TRBJ2-2, is DSGVTQTPKHLITATGQRVTLRCSPRSGDLSVYWYQQSLDQGLQFLIQYYNGEERAKGNILERFSAQQFPDLHSELNLSSLELGDSALYFCASSPDTANTGELFFGEGSRLTVL.

The rearrangement uses TRBV5-4 and TRBJ2-2, with 8 nucleotides matching TRBD2. CDR1 and CDR2 (germline): SGHNT, YYREEE (reference sequence). Unmatched junction bases numbered 4, after V lost 0 bases and J lost 6 bases. This CDR3 is 15 amino acids long. The CDR3 loop is CASSLVGRAAGELFF. The DNA for the CDR3 is TGTGCCAGCAGCTTGGTCGGGAGGGCCGCCGGGGAGCTGTTTTTT.

This clone appeared once. This CDR3 reads CASSGLAGVMRPGELFF. The CDR3, as DNA: TGTGCCAGCAGTGGACTAGCGGGAGTTATGAGGCCCGGGGAGCTGTTTTTT. J is TRBJ2-2 and V is TRBV6-1; 12 positions agree with TRBD2. The CDR3 spans 17 residues. CDR1 MNHNS and CDR2 SASEGT come from the germline V gene. V lost 4 bases and J lost 6; bases outside the gene matches: 9.

The CDR3 sequence is CAWGQDLLLEQYF. The CDR3 DNA follows: TGTGCCTGGGGACAGGACCTTCTTCTCGAGCAGTACTTC. The J gene is TRBJ2-7, the V gene TRBV30, with 7 nucleotides matching TRBD1. The CDR3 is 13 amino acids. The ends lost 5 bases at V and 6 bases at J; junction bases unmatched: 10. CDR1 GTSNPN and CDR2 SVGIG come from the germline V gene (reference sequence).

V is TRBV19 and J is TRBJ1-4, with D perhaps TRBD1 (6 bases). Germline V CDR1 and CDR2: LNHDA, SQIVND (reference sequence). Deletions cut 5 bases from V and 5 bases from J, with 15 bases between. This CDR3 contains 15 residues. This chain's CDR3 is CASSPRGATNEKLFF. The CDR3 DNA sequence: TGTGCCAGTAGTCCGCGGGGGGCTACCAATGAAAAACTGTTTTTT.

The rearrangement links TRBV4-1 to TRBJ1-1; TRBD1 aligns across 8 bases. CDR1 and CDR2 (germline): MGHRA, YSYEKL. Germline trimming cut 4 bases from V and 4 bases from J; bases unmatched to any gene: 5. The CDR3 is 14 residues long. The CDR3 loop is CASSPRQGITEAFF. The CDR3 DNA follows: TGCGCCAGCAGCCCCAGACAGGGGATCACTGAAGCTTTCTTT.